This T cell receptor beta chain emerged from a study of cytomegalovirus exposure and HLA in healthy donors. At the level of the study: In a later analysis, it was reported that the roughly 120 validation repertoires had been produced on the same platform as the 700 or so repertoires belonging to the first cohort.

CDR1 is GTSNPN, CDR2 SVGIG, per germline (reference sequence). The trim removed 1 base at V and 2 bases at J, leaving 4 bases unmatched. This CDR3 is 14 amino acids long. This table comes from immunoSEQ multiplex PCR, and its TCRdb copy is limited to in-frame clones, with some not included. The table has approximately 200,000 clones, 81% seen once; the top ten hold roughly 1.2%. Details on this clone: Its antigen is undetermined.

Whole-study findings and limits: Altogether, 160 or so TCR beta chains were recorded as cytomegalovirus-associated. The tendency of first-cohort TCR clusters to co-occur in the roughly 130 validation repertoires emerged from a later analysis.

The clonotype originates from a woman under 40 in good health and CMV-seronegative. This chain links TRBV30 with TRBJ1-1, with 7 bases lining up with TRBD1. The sample taken for sequencing was PBMCs. The CDR3 DNA follows: TGTGCCTGGAGTGGGGGACAGACAAACACTGAAGCTTTCTTT. This codes for CAWSGGQTNTEAFF.